Each of the 12 T cell receptor beta chains below was sequenced from the same sample in a study of T cell repertoires in cytomegalovirus infection. These receptors have no identified antigens. From the reads, TCRdb called clonotypes with MiXCR, one entry per CDR3 protein. The sample has 300,000 or so distinct CDR3 sequences, about 25% seen once. The sequenced sample was cultured PBMCs, obtained from culture after CMV antigen stimulation. The receptor set was obtained from a human donor in good health (CMV status not recorded). Some clones in this sample may be carry-over from other donors' samples.

The chain combines TRBV19 with TRBJ2-1; TRBD1 agrees at 9 bases. The CDR3 is 15 residues long. V gave up 5 bases and J gave up 5 bases; unmatched junction bases: 7. Germline assignment: CDR1 LNHDA and CDR2 SQIVND (reference sequence). CDR3 DNA: TGTGCCAGTAGTCCCCTCTGGGACAGGGACAATGAGCAGTTCTTC. Residues: CASSPLWDRDNEQFF. Variable domain in full (rest from reference TRBV19 and TRBJ2-1): DGGITQSPKYLFRKEGQNVTLSCEQNLNHDAMYWYRQDPGQGLRLIYYSQIVNDFQKGDIAEGYSVSREKKESFPLTVTSAQKNPTAFYLCASSPLWDRDNEQFFGPGTRLTVL.

This rearrangement joins TRBV24-1 to TRBJ2-1; D gene unclear. This CDR3 contains 16 residues. Trimming pared 2 bases from V and 2 bases from J, leaving 12 bases between. Per germline, CDR1 KGHDR and CDR2 SFDVKD. CDR3 coding DNA: TGTGCCACCAGTGATTGGGAAGCGTCCCCCTACAATGAGCAGTTCTTC. This encodes CATSDWEASPYNEQFF.

The chain combines TRBV28 with TRBJ2-5; the D call may be TRBD1 or TRBD2 (6 bases each). Germline V CDR1 and CDR2: MDHEN, SYDVKM. The ends were cut back, 5 bases at V and 3 bases at J, with 13 bases in the middle. The CDR3 length is 14 residues. The CDR3 sequence is CASSGYRGEETQYF. The DNA for the CDR3 is TGTGCCAGCAGTGGGTATAGGGGGGAAGAGACCCAGTACTTC.

This clonotype was counted only a few times. The CDR3 region has the DNA TGTGCCAGCAGCTTCTCTAGGGACACCGGGGAGCTGTTTTTT. This encodes CASSFSRDTGELFF. This chain links TRBV11-3 with TRBJ2-2; D not certain. V lost 3 bases to trimming and J lost 3 bases, with 8 bases between them. CDR1 SGHNT and CDR2 YENEEA come from the germline V gene. The CDR3 runs to 14 residues.

The chain recombines TRBV25-1 with TRBJ2-1, with 9 positions matching TRBD2. Germline V gene sequence: CDR1 MGHDK, CDR2 SYGVNS. The CDR3 has 13 residues. V shed 8 bases and J 8 bases; nucleotides not matched to a gene: 7. In DNA form, the CDR3 reads TGTGCCAGCCAACTAGCGGGTGGCGATGAGCAGTTCTTC. Translated, it gives CASQLAGGDEQFF.

This clonotype was seen a single time. The chain is built from TRBV4-3 and TRBJ1-2; 9 nucleotides align to TRBD1. Per the germline V gene, CDR1 is LGHNA and CDR2 is YSLEER. The trim removed 1 base at V and 4 bases at J, leaving 10 bases unmatched. The CDR3 consists of 17 residues. The CDR3 loop reads CASSQVTTGGGFYGYTF. CDR3 sequence (DNA): TGCGCCAGCAGCCAAGTAACCACAGGGGGCGGTTTCTATGGCTACACCTTC.

This clonotype was counted a few times. The chain recombines TRBV7-9 with TRBJ2-1; 13 nucleotides agree with TRBD2. The CDR3 covers 18 residues. CDR1 is SEHNR and CDR2 is FQNEAQ in the germline V gene (reference sequence). The V gene end was trimmed by 5 bases and the J gene end by 5 bases; junction bases not matched to a gene: 12. The CDR3 region has the DNA TGTGCCAGCAGCCATCCAGAGGGACTAGCGGGATCCAACAATGAGCAGTTCTTC. The encoded protein is CASSHPEGLAGSNNEQFF.

The chain combines TRBV15 with TRBJ2-2, with unresolved D. The V gene lost 3 bases and the J gene lost 0 bases, with 8 bases spanning the gap. The CDR3 sequence is 15 residues long. Per germline, CDR1 LNHNV and CDR2 YYDKDF (reference sequence). The CDR3 loop reads CATSRERSNTGELFF. CDR3 nucleotide sequence: TGTGCCACCAGCAGGGAGAGATCGAACACCGGGGAGCTGTTTTTT.

This clonotype was counted between two and nine times. The chain uses TRBV5-6 and TRBJ2-2, with 9 positions matching TRBD2. With 1 base clipped from V and 7 bases from J, the junction kept 11 bases outside the gene matches. CDR3 length equals 17 residues. CDR1 SGHDT and CDR2 YYEEEE come from the germline V gene. CDR3 in DNA: TGTGCCAGCAGCTTGTATCTTAGCGGGAGTTCGAACGGGGAGCTGTTTTTT. As protein: CASSLYLSGSSNGELFF.

The chain has TRBV11-2 and TRBJ1-1, with D unresolved. V lost 1 base and J lost 1, with 4 bases in between. Germline V CDR1 and CDR2: SGHAT, FQNNGV. There are 13 residues in the CDR3. CDR3 in amino acids: CASSLAPNTEAFF. CDR3 coding DNA: TGTGCCAGCAGCTTAGCCCCGAACACTGAAGCTTTCTTT.

The chain employs TRBV6-4 and TRBJ1-5, with D perhaps matching TRBD1 (5 bases). Germline V gene sequence: CDR1 MRHNA, CDR2 SNTAGT. Trimming shortened V by 6 bases and J by 9 bases, and 12 bases separated the two germline ends. The length of the CDR3 is 12 residues. CDR3 nucleotides: TGTGCCAGCAGGGCAGACGGGGGGCCCCAGCATTTT. Translated, it gives CASRADGGPQHF.

The chain employs TRBV11-2 and TRBJ2-2, with 10 nucleotides matching TRBD2. CDR1 SGHAT and CDR2 FQNNGV come from the germline V gene. This CDR3 region has 17 residues. Germline trimming cut 0 bases from V and 6 bases from J; bases unmatched to any gene: 7. The CDR3 coding sequence is TGTGCCAGCAGCTTAGATCTAGCGGGAGTGGCGTCCGGGGAGCTGTTTTTT. Protein: CASSLDLAGVASGELFF.